This T cell receptor beta chain was identified in a study of cytomegalovirus exposure and HLA in healthy donors. Study at large: Researchers found that more than 70% of around 400 genotyped donors fell within the Caucasian-associated ancestry cluster.

Germline values: CDR1 SNHLY, CDR2 FYNNEI. The CDR3 is 16 amino acids. Trimming pared 2 bases from V and 0 bases from J, leaving 11 bases between. This clone was detected a few times. It was with 60 Vbeta and 13 Jbeta primers that the PCR ran. Per the study methods: There were around 80 million unique TCR beta chains by a later count, and about 11 million of them were shared. Data came from immunoSEQ multiplex PCR; TCRdb stores just in-frame clones and leaves some out. V, J and clone size were drawn from that table, and D and trimming were deduced from the DNA. Of fewer than 200,000 clones listed, approximately 78% are singletons.

Sequences were obtained from PBMCs. This sequence originates from a woman aged 18-35 years in good health and CMV-seronegative. The chain recombines TRBV2 with TRBJ1-5; the D gene is possibly TRBD1 (5 bases). CDR3 DNA: TGTGCCAGCAGTGAACAAGGACACAATAGCAATCAGCCCCAGCATTTT. It is translated as CASSEQGHNSNQPQHF. Supplemented by reference TRBV2 and TRBJ1-5, the full variable domain reads EPEVTQTPSHQVTQMGQEVILRCVPISNHLYFYWYRQILGQKVEFLVSFYNNEISEKSEIFDDQFSVERPDGSNFTLKIRSTKLEDSAMYFCASSEQGHNSNQPQHFGDGTRLSIL.